The entry below describes one T cell receptor beta chain. This clonotype was observed many times. Its cognate antigen has yet to be identified. There are no base qualities to consult, and no much larger clone falls within one base. These data come from a study of read filtering for tumor transcriptome and immune sequencing (dated by TCRdb to the early 2020s). For the wider study: The cohort was composed of 17 to 20 male and 14 to 15 female patients, with a mean age of approximately 72 years and an age range of roughly 47 to 90. TCR repertoires obtained by targeted immune repertoire sequencing and by bulk whole-transcriptome sequencing performed on the same bone marrow samples were compared. One main goal was a read-filtering strategy for immune repertoire data, in particular deciding whether clonotypes backed by only one read should be removed. Whole-transcriptome libraries were prepared with the TruSeq RNA Access Library Prep Kit after DNase treatment. By revised international staging, eight or nine patients were R-ISS I, 16 were R-ISS II and roughly 7 were R-ISS III. TCR-region mapped reads per sample ranged from about 4.05 to 11 million with IR-seq versus only about 75 to 1,400 with RNA-seq.

Starting from roughly 440 ng RNA, TCR libraries were constructed with the Immunoverse kit using molecular barcoded adaptors that cover the alpha/delta and beta/gamma chains. TCR library preparation used the same RNA that went into transcriptome sequencing. TCR libraries were sequenced on an Illumina HiSeq 4000 with 2 x 150 cycles. Regarding the original processing steps: TCR reads were aligned to human V, D, J and C references and assembled into CDR3 clonotypes with MiXCR, including quality filtering and error correction. Clonotype counts and gene usage diversity were analyzed with the tcR package in R. Raw mapping reads were checked after the RNA-seq reads had been mapped by STAR aligner version 2.5.3a onto the human GRCh37 genome. IR-seq fastq files were randomly downsampled with Seqtk 1.3 to test the effect of sequencing depth on detected clonotypes. Starting from the raw public reads, TCRdb applied fastp trimming at Q25, assembled clones with MiXCR and retained in-frame beta chains. Every CDR3 protein is listed once, alongside the most common genes and DNA of its rows. None of the V and J calls come from the authors' own analysis; TCRdb made them. The sample table records tens of thousands of distinct CDR3 sequences; roughly 20% of these occur just once. Together, the top ten hold approximately 40% of the sample.

Each patient had bone marrow sampled at the time of active disease. Ficoll-Hypaque density gradient centrifugation was used to isolate bone marrow mononuclear cells. CD138-negative cells were obtained by negative selection after labeling with CD138 magnetic microbeads on a MACS separator, removing myeloma plasma cells. Purity of the isolated cells was checked by flow cytometry on an Attune NxT using CD138 antibodies. Total RNA was extracted with TRIzol reagent and quantified with a NanoDrop spectrophotometer. Paired RNA-seq and IR-seq were performed on the CD138-negative bone marrow sample of each patient. What the research found in general, with its limitations: Compared with RNA-seq, IR-seq captured clonotypes at much greater depth and more reliably, and a smaller IR-seq throughput was enough to identify most of the shared clonotypes. The correlation between IR-seq and RNA-seq shared clonotype proportions rose when single-read clonotypes were removed. The sorted CD138-negative fraction was composed of a mixed bone marrow immune population rather than of purified T cells. Single-read clonotypes made up roughly 82% of clonotypes but 3% to 3.5% of total reads in IR-seq, and 74.6% of clonotypes and 35% to 50% of reads in RNA-seq.

The CDR3 goes from the cysteine to the phenylalanine over 16 residues. Only the CDR3 part of the read is kept: 48 bases, read in frame from the first base. V is cut back by 5 bases and J by 2 bases, with 8 bases in the junction unmatched. CDR1 MDHEN and CDR2 SYDVKM are derived from the germline V gene. This receptor was obtained from a donor at least 40 years old with multiple myeloma. The V and J genes are TRBV28 and TRBJ1-5, and 8 bases in between align with TRBD1. The sample taken for sequencing was a population of CD138-negative cells sorted from bone marrow. This specimen's cell subset or site label, per the study, means: bone marrow mononuclear cells depleted of CD138+ plasma/myeloma cells by negative magnetic selection. In nucleotides, the sequence is TGTGCCAGCAGTCCACGGACAGGGAGCCGCAATCAGCCCCAGCATTTT. Translated, it reads CASSPRTGSRNQPQHF.